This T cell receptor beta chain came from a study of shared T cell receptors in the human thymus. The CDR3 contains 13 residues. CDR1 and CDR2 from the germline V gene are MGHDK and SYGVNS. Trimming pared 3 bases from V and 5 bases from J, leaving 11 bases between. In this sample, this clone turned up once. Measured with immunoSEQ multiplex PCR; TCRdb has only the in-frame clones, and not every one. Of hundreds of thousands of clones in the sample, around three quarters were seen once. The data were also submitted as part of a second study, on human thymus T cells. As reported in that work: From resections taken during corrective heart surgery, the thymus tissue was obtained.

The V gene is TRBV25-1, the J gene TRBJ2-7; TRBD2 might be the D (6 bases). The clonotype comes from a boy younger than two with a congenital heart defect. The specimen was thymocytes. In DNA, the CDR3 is TGTGCCAGCAGTGATCCCGGGGGACACGAGCAGTACTTC. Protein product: CASSDPGGHEQYF.